The text below deals with one T cell receptor beta chain. The antigen is undetermined. These data are taken from a study of neurological immune-mediated disorders. Where libraries were unsorted, they were derived from 2 million PBMCs stored at -80 degrees C. The study, taken as a whole, reports: Multiple sclerosis, the disease with the least TCR clonal expansion, fell below healthy controls, whereas HTLV-1-associated myelopathy showed the most. The multiple sclerosis repertoire cluster was not associated with any clinical or MRI feature, with the authors stating that larger cohorts are needed. Repertoires from 18 of 34 multiple sclerosis patients grouped phylogenetically into a related-CDR3 cluster, suggesting a possible signature.

TCRdb redid the calling of the 5' RACE reads with MiXCR, one entry per CDR3 protein. The table has 50,000 or so distinct CDR3 sequences, around 3.9% seen once. V lost 3 bases and J lost 0, with 9 bases in between. The CDR3 runs 14 residues. Germline V gives CDR1 KGHSY, CDR2 FQNENV. J is TRBJ2-7 and V is TRBV16; a possible D gene is TRBD2 (5 bases). Sample: PBMCs. The source of this sequence is a man aged 25-45 years with multiple sclerosis. In DNA form, the CDR3 reads TGTGCCAGCAGCCATTTCGGGGACTCCTACGAGCAGTACTTC. Protein: CASSHFGDSYEQYF.